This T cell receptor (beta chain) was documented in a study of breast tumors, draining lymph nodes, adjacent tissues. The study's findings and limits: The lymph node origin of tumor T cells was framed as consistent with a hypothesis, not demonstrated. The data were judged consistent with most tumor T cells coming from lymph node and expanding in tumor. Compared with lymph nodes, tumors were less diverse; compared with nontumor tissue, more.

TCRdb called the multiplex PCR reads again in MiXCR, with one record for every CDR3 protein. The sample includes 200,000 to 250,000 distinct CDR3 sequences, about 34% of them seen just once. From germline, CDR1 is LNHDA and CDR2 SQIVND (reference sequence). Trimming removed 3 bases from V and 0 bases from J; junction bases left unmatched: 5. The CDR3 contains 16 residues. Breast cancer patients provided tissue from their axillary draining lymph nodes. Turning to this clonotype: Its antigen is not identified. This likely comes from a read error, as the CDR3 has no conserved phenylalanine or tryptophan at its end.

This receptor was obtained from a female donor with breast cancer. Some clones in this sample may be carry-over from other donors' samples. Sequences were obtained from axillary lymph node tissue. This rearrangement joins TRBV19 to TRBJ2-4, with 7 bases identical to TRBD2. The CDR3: CASSIGGWKAKNIQYS. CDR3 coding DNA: TGTGCCAGTAGTATCGGGGGGTGGAAAGCCAAAAACATTCAGTACTCC.